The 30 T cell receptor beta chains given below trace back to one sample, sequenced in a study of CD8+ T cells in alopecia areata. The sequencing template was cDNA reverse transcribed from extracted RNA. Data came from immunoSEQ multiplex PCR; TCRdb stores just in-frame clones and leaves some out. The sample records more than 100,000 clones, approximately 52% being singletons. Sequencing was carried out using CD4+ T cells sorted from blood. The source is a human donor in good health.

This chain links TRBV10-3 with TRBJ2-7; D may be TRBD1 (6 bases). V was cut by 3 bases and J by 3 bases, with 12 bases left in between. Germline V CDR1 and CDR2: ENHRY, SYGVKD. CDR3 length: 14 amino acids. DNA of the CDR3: TGTGCCATCAGTGAAGGGGGATCGGTCTACGAGCAGTACTTC. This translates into CAISEGGSVYEQYF.

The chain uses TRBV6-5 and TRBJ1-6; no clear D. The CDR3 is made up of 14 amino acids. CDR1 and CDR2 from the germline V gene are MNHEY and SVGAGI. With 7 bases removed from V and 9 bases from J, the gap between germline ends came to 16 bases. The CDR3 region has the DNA TGTGCCAGCACCCAGACCGGACGGACTTCACCCCTCCACTTT. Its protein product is CASTQTGRTSPLHF.

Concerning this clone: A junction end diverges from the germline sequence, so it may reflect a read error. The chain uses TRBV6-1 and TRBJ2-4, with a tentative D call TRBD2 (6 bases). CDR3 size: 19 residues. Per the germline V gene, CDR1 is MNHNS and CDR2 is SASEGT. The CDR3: CASSEVRGLAFGVGDIQYF. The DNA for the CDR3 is TGTGCCAGTAGTGAAGTTCGGGGGTTGGCATTTGGGGTGGGAGACATTCAGTACTTC.

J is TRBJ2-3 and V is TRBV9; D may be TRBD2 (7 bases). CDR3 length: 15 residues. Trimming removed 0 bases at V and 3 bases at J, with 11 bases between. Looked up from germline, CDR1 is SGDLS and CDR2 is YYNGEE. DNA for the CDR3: TGTGCCAGCAGCGTAGAGGGGGGGAGGACAGATACGCAGTATTTT. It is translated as CASSVEGGRTDTQYF.

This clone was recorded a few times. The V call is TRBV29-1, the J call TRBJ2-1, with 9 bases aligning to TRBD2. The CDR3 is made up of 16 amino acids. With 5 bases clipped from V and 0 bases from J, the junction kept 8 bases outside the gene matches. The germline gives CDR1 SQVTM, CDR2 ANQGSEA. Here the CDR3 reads CSVIGGGASSYNEQFF. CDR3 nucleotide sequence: TGCAGCGTTATCGGCGGGGGGGCGAGCTCCTACAATGAGCAGTTCTTC.

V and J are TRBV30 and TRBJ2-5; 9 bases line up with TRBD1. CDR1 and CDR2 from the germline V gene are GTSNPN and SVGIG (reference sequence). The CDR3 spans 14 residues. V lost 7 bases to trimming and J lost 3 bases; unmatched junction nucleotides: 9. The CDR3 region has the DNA TGTGCCTTCCCCCCCCGGGACAGGGAAGAGACCCAGTACTTC. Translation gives CAFPPRDREETQYF.

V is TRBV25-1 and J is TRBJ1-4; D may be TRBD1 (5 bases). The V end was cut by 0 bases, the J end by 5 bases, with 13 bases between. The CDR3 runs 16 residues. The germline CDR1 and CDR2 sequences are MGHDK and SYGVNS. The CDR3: CASSEYAGGLNEKLFF. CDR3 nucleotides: TGTGCCAGCAGTGAATATGCCGGGGGACTGAATGAAAAACTGTTTTTT.

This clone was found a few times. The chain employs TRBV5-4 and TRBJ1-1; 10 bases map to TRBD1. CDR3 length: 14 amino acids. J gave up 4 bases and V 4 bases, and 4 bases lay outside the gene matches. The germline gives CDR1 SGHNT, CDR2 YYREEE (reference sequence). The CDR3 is CASSTGQGGTEAFF. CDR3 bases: TGTGCCAGCAGCACTGGACAGGGGGGCACTGAAGCTTTCTTT.

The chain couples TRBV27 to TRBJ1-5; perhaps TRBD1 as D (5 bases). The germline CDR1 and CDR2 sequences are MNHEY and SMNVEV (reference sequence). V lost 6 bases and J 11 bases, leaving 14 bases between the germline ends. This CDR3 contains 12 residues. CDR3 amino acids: CASSLYGGTQHF. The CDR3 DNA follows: TGTGCCAGCAGCCTATACGGGGGGACCCAGCATTTT.

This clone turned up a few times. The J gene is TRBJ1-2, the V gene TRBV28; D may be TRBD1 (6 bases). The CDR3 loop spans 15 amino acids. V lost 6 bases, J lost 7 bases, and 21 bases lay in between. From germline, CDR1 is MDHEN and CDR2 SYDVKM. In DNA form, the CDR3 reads TGTGCCAGCAGCAGCCATTTACAGGGTTCGCGTGGCTACACCTTC. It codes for CASSSHLQGSRGYTF.

CDR3 coding DNA: TGTGCCAGCAGGGCAACAGGGGAAACTAATGAAAAACTGTTTTTT. It codes for CASRATGETNEKLFF. The chain carries TRBV7-8 and TRBJ1-4, with 7 bases aligning to TRBD1. V gave up 6 bases and J gave up 1 base; unmatched junction bases: 5. This CDR3 is built from 15 residues. CDR1 SGHVS and CDR2 FQNEAQ come from the germline V gene.

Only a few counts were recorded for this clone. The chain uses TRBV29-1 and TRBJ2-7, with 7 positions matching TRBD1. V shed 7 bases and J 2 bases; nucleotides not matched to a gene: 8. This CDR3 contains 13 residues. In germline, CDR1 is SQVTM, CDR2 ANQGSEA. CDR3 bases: TGCAGCGCTATGGGACAGCTTGCCTACGAGCAGTACTTC. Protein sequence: CSAMGQLAYEQYF.

The CDR3 spells CATSRVPDLGDEKLFF. DNA for the CDR3: TGTGCCACCAGCAGAGTTCCAGATCTGGGCGATGAAAAACTGTTTTTT. The rearrangement joins TRBV15 to TRBJ1-4; D is ambiguous. The V end was cut by 1 base, the J end by 6 bases, with 15 bases between. The CDR3 extends over 16 amino acids. Germline V lookup: CDR1 LNHNV, CDR2 YYDKDF (reference sequence).

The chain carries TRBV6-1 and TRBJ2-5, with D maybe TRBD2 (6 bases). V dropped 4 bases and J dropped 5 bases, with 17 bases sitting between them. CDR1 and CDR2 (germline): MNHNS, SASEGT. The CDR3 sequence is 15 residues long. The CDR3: CASSVEGLRAETQYF. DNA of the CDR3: TGTGCCAGCAGTGTGGAGGGATTGAGAGCGGAGACCCAGTACTTC.

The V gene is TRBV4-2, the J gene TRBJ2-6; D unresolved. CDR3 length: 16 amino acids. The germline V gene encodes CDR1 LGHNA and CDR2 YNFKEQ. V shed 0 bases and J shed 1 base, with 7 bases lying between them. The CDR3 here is CASSQDMVSGANVLTF. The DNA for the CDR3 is TGTGCCAGCAGCCAAGATATGGTTTCTGGGGCCAACGTCCTGACTTTC.

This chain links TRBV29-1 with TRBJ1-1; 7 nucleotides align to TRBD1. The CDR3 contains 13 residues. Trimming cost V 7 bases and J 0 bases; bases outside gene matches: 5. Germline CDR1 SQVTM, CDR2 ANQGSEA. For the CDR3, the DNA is TGCAGCGGAAGACAGGGATTGAACACTGAAGCTTTCTTT. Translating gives CSGRQGLNTEAFF. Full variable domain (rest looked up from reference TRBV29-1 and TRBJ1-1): SAVISQKPSRDICQRGTSLTIQCQVDSQVTMMFWYRQQPGQSLTLIATANQGSEATYESGFVIDKFPISRPNLTFSTLTVSNMSPEDSSIYLCSGRQGLNTEAFFGQGTRLTVV.

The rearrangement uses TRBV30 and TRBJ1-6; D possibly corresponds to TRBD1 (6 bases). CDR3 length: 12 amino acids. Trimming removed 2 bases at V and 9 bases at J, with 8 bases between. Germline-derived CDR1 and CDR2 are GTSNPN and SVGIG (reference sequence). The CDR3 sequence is CAWSNRASPLHF. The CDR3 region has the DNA TGTGCCTGGAGTAACAGGGCTTCACCCCTCCACTTT.

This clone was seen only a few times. The CDR3 is CASSLTGNTEAFF. The CDR3 region has the DNA TGTGCCAGCAGCTTAACAGGGAACACTGAAGCTTTCTTT. This rearrangement joins TRBV7-2 to TRBJ1-1, with D possibly TRBD1 on 5 matching bases. The CDR3 has 13 residues. Trimming took off 2 bases at V and 1 base at J, with 5 bases between the two ends. In germline, CDR1 is SGHTA, CDR2 FQGNSA.

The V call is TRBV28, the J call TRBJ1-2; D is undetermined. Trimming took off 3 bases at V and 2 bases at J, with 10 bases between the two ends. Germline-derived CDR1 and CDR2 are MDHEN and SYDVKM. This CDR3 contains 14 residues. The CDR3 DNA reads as TGTGCCAGCAGTTTGCAGTTAATAAACTATGGCTACACCTTC. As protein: CASSLQLINYGYTF.

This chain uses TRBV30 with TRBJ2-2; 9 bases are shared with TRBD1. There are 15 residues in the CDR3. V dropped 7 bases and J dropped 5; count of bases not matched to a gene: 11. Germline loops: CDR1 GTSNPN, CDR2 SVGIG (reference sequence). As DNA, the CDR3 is TGTGCCTCTACCCCGGGACAGGGCGAGACCGGGGAGCTGTTTTTT. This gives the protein CASTPGQGETGELFF.

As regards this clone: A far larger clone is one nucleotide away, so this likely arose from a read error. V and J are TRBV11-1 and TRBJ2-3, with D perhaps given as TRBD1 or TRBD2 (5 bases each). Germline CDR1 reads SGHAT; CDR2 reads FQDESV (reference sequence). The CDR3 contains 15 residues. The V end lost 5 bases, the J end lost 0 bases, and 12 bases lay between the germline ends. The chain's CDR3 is CASSRGTGSTDTQYF. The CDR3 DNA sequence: TGTGCCAGCAGCCGAGGGACGGGAAGCACAGATACGCAGTATTTT.

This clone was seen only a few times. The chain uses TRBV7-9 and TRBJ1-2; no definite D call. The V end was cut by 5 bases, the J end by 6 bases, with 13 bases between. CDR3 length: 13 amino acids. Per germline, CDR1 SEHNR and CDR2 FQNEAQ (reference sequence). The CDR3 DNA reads TGTGCCAGCAGCGTCACCGCCCGGGATGGCTACACCTTC. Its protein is CASSVTARDGYTF.

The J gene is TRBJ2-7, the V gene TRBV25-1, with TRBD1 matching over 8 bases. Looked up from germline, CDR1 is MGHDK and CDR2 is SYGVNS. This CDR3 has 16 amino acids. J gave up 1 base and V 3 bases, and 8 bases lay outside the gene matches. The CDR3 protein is CASSDTQGAQSYEQYF. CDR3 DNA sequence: TGTGCCAGCAGTGACACGCAGGGGGCCCAATCCTACGAGCAGTACTTC.

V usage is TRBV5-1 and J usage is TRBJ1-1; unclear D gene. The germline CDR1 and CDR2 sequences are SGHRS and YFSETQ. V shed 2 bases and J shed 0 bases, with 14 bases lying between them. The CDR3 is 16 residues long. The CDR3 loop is CASSFGIKNMNTEAFF. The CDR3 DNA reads TGCGCCAGCAGCTTCGGCATCAAGAACATGAACACTGAAGCTTTCTTT.

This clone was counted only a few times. CDR3 coding DNA: TGTGCCAGTAGTATGTTCCCTGGCGCCGGGGAGCTGTTTTTT. This codes for CASSMFPGAGELFF. This chain joins TRBV19 and TRBJ2-2; no clear D. The CDR3 sequence is 14 residues long. The germline V gene encodes CDR1 LNHDA and CDR2 SQIVND (reference sequence). V gave up 3 bases and J gave up 6 bases, with 11 bases separating them. Combining the CDR3 with reference TRBV19 and TRBJ2-2 gives the whole variable domain DGGITQSPKYLFRKEGQNVTLSCEQNLNHDAMYWYRQDPGQGLRLIYYSQIVNDFQKGDIAEGYSVSREKKESFPLTVTSAQKNPTAFYLCASSMFPGAGELFFGEGSRLTVL.

The DNA of the CDR3 is TGTGCCAGCACGAGACTATCCCAAGAGACCCAGTACTTC. The encoded protein is CASTRLSQETQYF. The V and J genes are TRBV25-1 and TRBJ2-5, with TRBD2 as a possible D gene (5 bases). The CDR3 runs to 13 residues. Between the trimmed V and J ends, which lost 7 bases and 1 base, there was a span of 10 bases. The germline V gene has CDR1 MGHDK and CDR2 SYGVNS.

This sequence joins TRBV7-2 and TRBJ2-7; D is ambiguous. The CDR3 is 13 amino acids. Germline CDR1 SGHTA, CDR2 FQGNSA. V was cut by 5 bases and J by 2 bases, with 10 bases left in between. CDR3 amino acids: CASSRGGAYEQYF. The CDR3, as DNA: TGTGCCAGCAGCCGCGGCGGAGCCTACGAGCAGTACTTC.

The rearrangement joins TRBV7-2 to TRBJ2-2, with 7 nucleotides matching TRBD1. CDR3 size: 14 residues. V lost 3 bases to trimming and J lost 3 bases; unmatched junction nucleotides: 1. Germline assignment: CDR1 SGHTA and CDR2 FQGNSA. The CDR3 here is CASSFTGDTGELFF. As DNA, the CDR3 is TGTGCCAGCAGCTTCACAGGGGACACCGGGGAGCTGTTTTTT.

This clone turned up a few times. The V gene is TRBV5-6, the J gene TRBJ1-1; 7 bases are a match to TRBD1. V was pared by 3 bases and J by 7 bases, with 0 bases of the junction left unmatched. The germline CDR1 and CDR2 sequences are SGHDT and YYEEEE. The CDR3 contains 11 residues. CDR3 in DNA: TGTGCCAGCAGCTGGGACAGTGAAGCTTTCTTT. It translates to CASSWDSEAFF.

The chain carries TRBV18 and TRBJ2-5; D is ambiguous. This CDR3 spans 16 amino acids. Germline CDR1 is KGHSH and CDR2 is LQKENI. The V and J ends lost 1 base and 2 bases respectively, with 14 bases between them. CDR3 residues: CASSPRANEGQETQYF. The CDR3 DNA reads TGTGCCAGCTCACCACGTGCGAACGAAGGACAAGAGACCCAGTACTTC.